This passage covers 24 T cell receptor beta chains from one sample sequenced in a study of blood T cell repertoires in COVID-19. The data were produced by immunoSEQ multiplex PCR, yet TCRdb's version contains in-frame clones alone and is incomplete. The sample shows roughly 230,000 clones, over 80% of them seen only once. The specimen sequenced was peripheral blood. The receptor set was obtained from a man aged 35 to 55 with acute or convalescent COVID-19.

The J gene is TRBJ2-4, the V gene TRBV15, with D possibly TRBD2 on 5 matching bases. Germline CDR1 is LNHNV and CDR2 is YYDKDF (reference sequence). CDR3 length: 15 residues. V lost 0 bases, J lost 6 bases, and 12 bases lay in between. CDR3 bases: TGTGCCACCAGCAGAGATTCGGGAAGCAGAAACATTCAGTACTTC. It codes for CATSRDSGSRNIQYF.

The chain uses TRBV19 and TRBJ1-4; a weak D match, TRBD1 (5 bases). CDR3 length: 14 amino acids. Looked up from germline, CDR1 is LNHDA and CDR2 is SQIVND (reference sequence). The V gene lost 7 bases and the J gene lost 0 bases, with 9 bases spanning the gap. The DNA of the CDR3 is TGTGCCAGTACCCCACAGGCAACTAATGAAAAACTGTTTTTT. Its translation: CASTPQATNEKLFF.

The CDR3 sequence: CASSHPRGYEQYF. CDR3 coding DNA: TGTGCCAGCAGCCACCCGCGAGGCTACGAGCAGTACTTC. The chain has TRBV4-2 and TRBJ2-7, with D hard to call. The ends were cut back, 3 bases at V and 3 bases at J, with 9 bases in the middle. CDR3 size: 13 residues. CDR1 and CDR2 from the germline V gene are LGHNA and YNFKEQ.

The V call is TRBV19, the J call TRBJ2-1; TRBD2 is a possible D gene (6 bases). The germline gives CDR1 LNHDA, CDR2 SQIVND (reference sequence). This CDR3 is 14 amino acids long. Deletions cut 5 bases from V and 5 bases from J, with 13 bases between. This CDR3 is CASSAGGTHNEQFF. The CDR3 region has the DNA TGTGCCAGTAGTGCCGGGGGAACTCACAATGAGCAGTTCTTC. The full variable domain, in which reference TRBV19 and TRBJ2-1 provide the parts outside the CDR3, is DGGITQSPKYLFRKEGQNVTLSCEQNLNHDAMYWYRQDPGQGLRLIYYSQIVNDFQKGDIAEGYSVSREKKESFPLTVTSAQKNPTAFYLCASSAGGTHNEQFFGPGTRLTVL.

This chain uses TRBV10-2 with TRBJ1-2; TRBD1 agrees at 7 bases. Germline values: CDR1 WSHSY, CDR2 SAAADI. This CDR3 comprises 15 residues. With V trimmed by 6 bases and J by 5 bases, 12 bases remained unmatched. Here the CDR3 reads CASREGTENWYGYTF. The DNA for the CDR3 is TGCGCCAGCAGGGAGGGGACAGAAAATTGGTATGGCTACACCTTC.

The chain is built from TRBV19 and TRBJ2-7, with 9 bases fitting TRBD1. The CDR3 is 14 residues long. The V gene end was trimmed by 7 bases and the J gene end by 2 bases; junction bases not matched to a gene: 6. From germline, CDR1 is LNHDA and CDR2 SQIVND (reference sequence). CDR3 bases: TGTGCCAGTATCCCCGGGACAGGGACCTACGAGCAGTACTTC. Translated: CASIPGTGTYEQYF. Drawing the rest from reference TRBV19 and TRBJ2-7, the complete variable domain is DGGITQSPKYLFRKEGQNVTLSCEQNLNHDAMYWYRQDPGQGLRLIYYSQIVNDFQKGDIAEGYSVSREKKESFPLTVTSAQKNPTAFYLCASIPGTGTYEQYFGPGTRLTVT.

The chain employs TRBV2 and TRBJ2-3; D ambiguous. The germline V and J ends were trimmed by 5 bases and 12 bases, with 15 bases remaining between them. The CDR3 totals 12 residues. The germline V gene encodes CDR1 SNHLY and CDR2 FYNNEI. CDR3 coding DNA: TGTGCCAGCAGTACAGACCCAAAGCTCCAGTATTTT. It is translated as CASSTDPKLQYF.

The chain couples TRBV4-3 to TRBJ2-7; perhaps TRBD2 as D (6 bases). Germline V lookup: CDR1 LGHNA, CDR2 YSLEER. The CDR3 spans 14 residues. Trimming stripped 3 bases from V and 6 bases from J, with 15 bases between. CDR3 sequence (DNA): TGCGCCAGCAGCCAGCGCCTAGCGTCGGGCGAGCAGTACTTC. Protein sequence: CASSQRLASGEQYF.

The CDR3 reads CASSQNPRATQTEAFF. The CDR3 region has the DNA TGTGCCAGCAGCCAAAATCCCAGGGCTACTCAAACTGAAGCTTTCTTT. The chain uses TRBV4-2 and TRBJ1-1, with D possibly matching TRBD1 (5 bases). Germline V gene data show CDR1 as LGHNA and CDR2 as YNFKEQ. The CDR3 is 16 residues long. V lost 2 bases to trimming and J lost 5 bases, with 18 bases between them.

The chain carries TRBV19 and TRBJ1-2; D possibly corresponds to TRBD1 (5 bases). Germline CDR1 is LNHDA and CDR2 is SQIVND (reference sequence). There are 15 residues in the CDR3. The V end lost 6 bases, the J end lost 2 bases, and 16 bases lay between the germline ends. The CDR3 spells CASRIRSGWNYGYTF. The CDR3 nucleotides are TGTGCCAGTAGGATAAGGTCAGGGTGGAACTATGGCTACACCTTC.

In the case of this clone: At one boundary the junction diverges from the germline segment, which might be a read error. CDR3 region: CATSRGGYNSEAFF. The CDR3 DNA sequence: TGTGCCACCAGCAGGGGTGGGTATAACAGTGAAGCTTTCTTT. V is TRBV15 and J is TRBJ1-1, with D uncertain. CDR1 LNHNV and CDR2 YYDKDF come from the germline V gene (reference sequence). CDR3 length equals 14 residues.

The rearrangement links TRBV10-3 to TRBJ1-2, with D hard to call. Trimming shortened V by 3 bases and J by 5 bases, and 10 bases separated the two germline ends. The CDR3 length is 13 residues. Germline CDR1 reads ENHRY; CDR2 reads SYGVKD. The CDR3 reads CAISDKQIYGYTF. CDR3 in DNA: TGTGCCATCAGTGACAAACAAATATATGGCTACACCTTC.

This chain connects TRBV27 to TRBJ2-5; TRBD2 might be the D (6 bases). The CDR3 extends over 15 amino acids. V was clipped by 0 bases and J by 5 bases, with 13 bases between them. Germline-derived CDR1 and CDR2 are MNHEY and SMNVEV (reference sequence). In DNA, the CDR3 is TGTGCCAGCAGTTTATCTTATCGGGAGCGGGAGACCCAGTACTTC. Translated: CASSLSYRERETQYF.

The CDR3 loop is CASSSRGYSNQPQHF. In DNA form, the CDR3 reads TGTGCCAGCAGCTCACGGGGATATAGCAATCAGCCCCAGCATTTT. The V gene is TRBV5-5, the J gene TRBJ1-5; no clear D gene. Per germline, CDR1 SGHKS and CDR2 YYEKEE (reference sequence). The V gene lost 3 bases and the J gene lost 0 bases, with 10 bases spanning the gap. CDR3 length: 15 residues.

The chain couples TRBV18 to TRBJ2-1; 8 bases fit TRBD2. The CDR3 loop spans 16 amino acids. The V gene's germline CDR1 is KGHSH and CDR2 LQKENI. The junction had 8 bases not matched to a gene; V was cut back by 2 bases and J by 5 bases. CDR3 protein: CASSPAGGIGNNEQFF. Here the CDR3 DNA reads TGTGCCAGCTCACCAGCGGGGGGAATCGGGAACAATGAGCAGTTCTTC. Supplemented by reference TRBV18 and TRBJ2-1, the full variable domain reads NAGVMQNPRHLVRRRGQEARLRCSPMKGHSHVYWYRQLPEEGLKFMVYLQKENIIDESGMPKERFSAEFPKEGPSILRIQQVVRGDSAAYFCASSPAGGIGNNEQFFGPGTRLTVL.

V and J are TRBV2 and TRBJ1-2; a weak D match, TRBD1 (5 bases). This CDR3 spans 12 amino acids. Trimming took 6 bases from V and 8 from J, leaving 13 bases between them. Germline V gene lookup returns CDR1 SNHLY and CDR2 FYNNEI. The CDR3 sequence: CASRQGRRGYTF. In nucleotides, the CDR3 is TGTGCCAGCAGGCAGGGTAGACGGGGCTACACCTTC.

The chain carries TRBV7-2 and TRBJ1-3, with D perhaps TRBD1 (5 bases). The ends were cut back, 4 bases at V and 0 bases at J, with 13 bases in the middle. CDR1 is SGHTA and CDR2 is FQGNSA in the germline V gene. The CDR3 runs 16 residues. The CDR3 DNA is TGTGCCAGCAGCTGGGGGAGGACCCTCTCTGGAAACACCATATATTTT. It specifies CASSWGRTLSGNTIYF.

CDR3 loop: CAWSWGQGIYEKLFF. The CDR3 coding sequence is TGTGCCTGGAGTTGGGGACAGGGGATATATGAAAAACTGTTTTTT. V and J are TRBV30 and TRBJ1-4; TRBD1 agrees at 10 bases. Germline CDR1 and CDR2: GTSNPN and SVGIG (reference sequence). The CDR3 contains 15 residues. With 2 bases clipped from V and 6 bases from J, the junction kept 6 bases outside the gene matches. The whole variable domain, filled in from reference TRBV30 and TRBJ1-4, reads SQTIHQWPATLVQPVGSPLSLECTVEGTSNPNLYWYRQAAGRGLQLLFYSVGIGQISSEVPQNLSASRPQDRQFILSSKKLLLSDSGFYLCAWSWGQGIYEKLFFGSGTQLSVL.

The chain carries TRBV6-6 and TRBJ1-3; D call uncertain. The germline V and J ends were trimmed by 4 bases and 0 bases, with 7 bases remaining between them. Germline V gene lookup returns CDR1 MNHNY and CDR2 SVGAGI (reference sequence). This CDR3 region has 14 residues. The CDR3 region is CASSLEFSGNTIYF. As DNA, the CDR3 is TGTGCCAGCAGTTTAGAATTCTCTGGAAACACCATATATTTT.

The V and J genes are TRBV6-6 and TRBJ2-7, with 11 positions matching TRBD1. V shed 2 bases, J shed 5 bases, and the junction held 8 bases outside the gene matches. Germline CDR1 and CDR2: MNHNY and SVGAGI (reference sequence). This CDR3 is 16 amino acids long. The DNA for the CDR3 is TGTGCCAGCAGTTACGCCCTAGGACAGGGGGCCCACGAGCAGTACTTC. Residues: CASSYALGQGAHEQYF.

The V and J genes are TRBV19 and TRBJ1-1; possibly TRBD1 for D (6 bases). The CDR3 is made up of 15 amino acids. The V gene's germline CDR1 is LNHDA and CDR2 SQIVND (reference sequence). V lost 4 bases to trimming and J lost 0 bases, with 12 bases between them. The CDR3 here is CASSTDRLLNTEAFF. The CDR3 region has the DNA TGTGCCAGTAGTACCGACAGGCTTCTGAACACTGAAGCTTTCTTT.

The CDR3, as DNA: TGTGCCAGCAGCCCCGGACAGGATGAAAAACTGTTTTTT. Encoded protein: CASSPGQDEKLFF. The chain has TRBV7-2 and TRBJ1-4, with 7 bases that match TRBD1. Germline CDR1 SGHTA, CDR2 FQGNSA. This CDR3 comprises 13 residues. The J segment lost 6 bases and the V segment lost 5 bases, leaving 3 bases of the junction unmatched.

The chain couples TRBV29-1 to TRBJ1-4; possibly TRBD1 for D (6 bases). Deletions cut 7 bases from V and 7 bases from J, with 19 bases between. Germline V gene data show CDR1 as SQVTM and CDR2 as ANQGSEA. The length of the CDR3 is 14 residues. CDR3 DNA: TGCAGCGGCCTGGACAGCCGAAGGGGTGAAAAACTGTTTTTT. It translates to CSGLDSRRGEKLFF.

The rearrangement joins TRBV29-1 to TRBJ2-7; D may be TRBD1 (5 bases). The CDR3 runs 13 residues. Germline CDR1 SQVTM, CDR2 ANQGSEA. V was shortened by 6 bases and J by 3 bases, with 15 bases between the two germline ends. The CDR3 DNA reads TGCAGCGTCCAGGGTAATAACGGCTACGAGCAGTACTTC. Amino acids: CSVQGNNGYEQYF.